The rows below give T cell receptor beta chains drawn from one sample of a study of cytomegalovirus exposure and HLA in healthy donors. This table comes from immunoSEQ multiplex PCR, and its TCRdb copy is limited to in-frame clones, with some not included. The sample shows some 130,000 clones, 79% of them seen only once. Sequencing was performed on PBMCs. These receptors all stem from a male donor in good health and CMV-seronegative. Each CDR3 is given with its conserved first and last residue. Fields, in order: J gene, V gene, CDR3 length, clone size, D gene, CDR3 DNA, CDR3 protein. The D gene is left open where the match is weak. The size of a clone is reported for some rows only, either as once, few or many, or as a class for expanded clones.

J: TRBJ2-2
V: TRBV19
length: 15
size: -
D: TRBD1
DNA: TGTGCCAGTAGTATAGACAGGGGGCTTGGCGGGGAGCTGTTTTTT
CDR3: CASSIDRGLGGELFF

J: TRBJ2-2
V: TRBV27
length: 16
size: few
D: -
DNA: TGTGCCAGCAGTCAGACAGGACGCTTATACACCGGGGAGCTGTTTTTT
CDR3: CASSQTGRLYTGELFF

J: TRBJ1-2
V: TRBV6-6
length: 12
size: -
D: -
DNA: TGTGCCAGCAGTTTCAGCGGAGAGGGCTACACCTTC
CDR3: CASSFSGEGYTF

J: TRBJ2-7
V: TRBV4-1
length: 16
size: few
D: TRBD1
DNA: TGCGCCAGCAGCCAAGATCTTCAGCGACAGGGCAACGAGCAGTACTTC
CDR3: CASSQDLQRQGNEQYF

J: TRBJ2-7
V: TRBV4-3
length: 15
size: few
D: -
DNA: TGCGCCAGCAGCCAAGTAGAAGGCAGGGTCTACGAGCAGTACTTC
CDR3: CASSQVEGRVYEQYF

J: TRBJ2-7
V: TRBV6-5
length: 15
size: -
D: -
DNA: TGTGCCAGCAGTTACAATTCCCAGGGCTCCTACGAGCAGTACTTC
CDR3: CASSYNSQGSYEQYF

J: TRBJ1-6
V: TRBV7-8
length: 15
size: -
D: -
DNA: TGTGCCAGCAGCCCCCGACAGGATTATAATTCACCCCTCCACTTT
CDR3: CASSPRQDYNSPLHF

J: TRBJ1-6
V: TRBV29-1
length: 12
size: -
D: -
DNA: TGCAGCGTCCTCATACCGCCCCGGGAACTCCACTTT
CDR3: CSVLIPPRELHF

J: TRBJ1-5
V: TRBV29-1
length: 14
size: -
D: -
DNA: TGCAGCGTTGGGGGGGGACATAGCAATCAGCCCCAGCATTTT
CDR3: CSVGGGHSNQPQHF

J: TRBJ1-4
V: TRBV10-3
length: 15
size: -
D: TRBD1
DNA: TGTGCCATCAGTGAGTCGCAGGGGGCGGGCGAAAAACTGTTTTTT
CDR3: CAISESQGAGEKLFF

J: TRBJ2-7
V: TRBV7-9
length: 16
size: once
D: TRBD2
DNA: TGTGCCAGCAGAGGGGGGACTAGCGGCCCCGCGGACGAGCAGTACTTC
CDR3: CASRGGTSGPADEQYF

J: TRBJ2-7
V: TRBV11-2
length: 13
size: -
D: -
DNA: TGTGCCAGCAGTCGACAGGTCTCCTACGAGCAGTACTTC
CDR3: CASSRQVSYEQYF

J: TRBJ1-2
V: TRBV7-2
length: 15
size: -
D: -
DNA: TGTGCCAGCAGCTTTGGGAGGCCGTTGAACTATGGCTACACCTTC
CDR3: CASSFGRPLNYGYTF

J: TRBJ2-7
V: TRBV6-6
length: 15
size: -
D: TRBD1
DNA: TGTGCCAGCAGTCGGCCCGGGACAGGGAACGACGAGCAGTACTTC
CDR3: CASSRPGTGNDEQYF

J: TRBJ1-1
V: TRBV6-5
length: 13
size: -
D: -
DNA: TGTGCCAGCAGTTTGTACGGGAACACTGAAGCTTTCTTT
CDR3: CASSLYGNTEAFF

J: TRBJ2-1
V: TRBV7-3
length: 12
size: -
D: -
DNA: TGTGCCAGCAGCTTAATGGGAGGGGGGCAGTTCTTC
CDR3: CASSLMGGGQFF

J: TRBJ1-4
V: TRBV29-1
length: 12
size: -
D: -
DNA: TGCAGCGCCGTAACCAGGGATGAAAAACTGTTTTTT
CDR3: CSAVTRDEKLFF

J: TRBJ2-1
V: TRBV6-5
length: 12
size: -
D: -
DNA: TGTGCCAGCAGTTACGGGCAGACAGAGCAGTTCTTC
CDR3: CASSYGQTEQFF

J: TRBJ2-5
V: TRBV25-1
length: 14
size: -
D: -
DNA: TGTGCCAGCAGTCCCCTAGGACAGCAAGAGACCCAGTACTTC
CDR3: CASSPLGQQETQYF

J: TRBJ2-2
V: TRBV7-2
length: 15
size: -
D: TRBD2
DNA: TGTGCCAGCAGCTTCAGCGGGGGTGGGTCCGGGGAGCTGTTTTTT
CDR3: CASSFSGGGSGELFF

J: TRBJ2-2
V: TRBV5-6
length: 17
size: few
D: TRBD2
DNA: TGTGCCAGCAGCTTGGCTCTACTAGCGGGGGATACCGGGGAGCTGTTTTTT
CDR3: CASSLALLAGDTGELFF

J: TRBJ1-5
V: TRBV27
length: 13
size: -
D: -
DNA: TGTGCCAGCAGCCTGAACAGGGTTCAGCCCCAGCATTTT
CDR3: CASSLNRVQPQHF

J: TRBJ2-1
V: TRBV5-6
length: 16
size: -
D: TRBD1
DNA: TGTGCCAGCAGCCCGCCCTGGGACAGGGGTTACAATGAGCAGTTCTTC
CDR3: CASSPPWDRGYNEQFF

J: TRBJ2-1
V: TRBV2
length: 15
size: once
D: TRBD2
DNA: TGTGCCAGCACGAACTTAGCGGGGGGCTACAATGAGCAGTTCTTC
CDR3: CASTNLAGGYNEQFF

J: TRBJ1-5
V: TRBV6-4
length: 17
size: -
D: TRBD1
DNA: TGTGCCAGCAGAGGGAAACAGGGGAAAAACCCCAATCAGCCCCAGCATTTT
CDR3: CASRGKQGKNPNQPQHF

J: TRBJ2-5
V: TRBV7-2
length: 13
size: -
D: -
DNA: TGTGCCAGCAGCTCCCTAACCCAAGAGACCCAGTACTTC
CDR3: CASSSLTQETQYF

J: TRBJ2-1
V: TRBV6-5
length: 13
size: -
D: TRBD2
DNA: TGTGCCAGCAGTCCGCTACGGGGGGGTGAGCAGTTCTTC
CDR3: CASSPLRGGEQFF

J: TRBJ2-1
V: TRBV9
length: 15
size: -
D: -
DNA: TGTGCCAGCAGCGTAGGGGGACTTAGCGCCGGTGAGCAGTTCTTC
CDR3: CASSVGGLSAGEQFF

J: TRBJ2-2
V: TRBV4-1
length: 17
size: -
D: -
DNA: TGCGCCAGCAGTACGCAGGGGGGTGTAAGTGTCACCGGGGTGCTGTTTTTT
CDR3: CASSTQGGVSVTGVLFF

J: TRBJ2-1
V: TRBV1
length: 15
size: once
D: -
DNA: TGCACCAGCAGCCAAGATGGGGGACTAGCTCCCGAGCAGTTCTTC
CDR3: CTSSQDGGLAPEQFF

J: TRBJ2-5
V: TRBV5-6
length: 15
size: -
D: TRBD1
DNA: TGTGCCAGCAGCGAAAACGTACAGGGGTGGGGGACCCAGTACTTC
CDR3: CASSENVQGWGTQYF

J: TRBJ2-2
V: TRBV9
length: 17
size: -
D: TRBD1
DNA: TGTGCCAGCAGCGCTGGTGCCGGGACAGCACTCCCCGGGGAGCTGTTTTTT
CDR3: CASSAGAGTALPGELFF

J: TRBJ2-7
V: TRBV13
length: 12
size: -
D: TRBD2
DNA: TGTGCCAGCGGGAGGGAAACCAACGAGCAGTACTTC
CDR3: CASGRETNEQYF

J: TRBJ1-1
V: TRBV5-1
length: 15
size: few
D: -
DNA: TGCGCCAGCAGCTTGTCTGGCTCACTGAACACTGAAGCTTTCTTT
CDR3: CASSLSGSLNTEAFF

J: TRBJ1-2
V: TRBV6-1
length: 13
size: -
D: TRBD1
DNA: TGTGCCAGCAGAGGACAGGGGGCTGAGGGCTACACCTTC
CDR3: CASRGQGAEGYTF

J: TRBJ2-1
V: TRBV30
length: 14
size: -
D: -
DNA: TGTGCCTGGAACCCCCTTGGAGGCCCCAATGAGCAGTTCTTC
CDR3: CAWNPLGGPNEQFF

J: TRBJ2-5
V: TRBV4-1
length: 14
size: -
D: -
DNA: TGCGCCAGCAGCCTAGCAGCCTCCCCGGAGACCCAGTACTTC
CDR3: CASSLAASPETQYF

J: TRBJ1-5
V: TRBV7-8
length: 16
size: -
D: -
DNA: TGTGCCAGCAGCTTAGAAGTAGGGGCAGGTGATCAGCCCCAGCATTTT
CDR3: CASSLEVGAGDQPQHF

J: TRBJ2-5
V: TRBV5-6
length: 13
size: -
D: TRBD1
DNA: TGTGCCAGCAGTCGACAGGGACAAGAGACCCAGTACTTC
CDR3: CASSRQGQETQYF